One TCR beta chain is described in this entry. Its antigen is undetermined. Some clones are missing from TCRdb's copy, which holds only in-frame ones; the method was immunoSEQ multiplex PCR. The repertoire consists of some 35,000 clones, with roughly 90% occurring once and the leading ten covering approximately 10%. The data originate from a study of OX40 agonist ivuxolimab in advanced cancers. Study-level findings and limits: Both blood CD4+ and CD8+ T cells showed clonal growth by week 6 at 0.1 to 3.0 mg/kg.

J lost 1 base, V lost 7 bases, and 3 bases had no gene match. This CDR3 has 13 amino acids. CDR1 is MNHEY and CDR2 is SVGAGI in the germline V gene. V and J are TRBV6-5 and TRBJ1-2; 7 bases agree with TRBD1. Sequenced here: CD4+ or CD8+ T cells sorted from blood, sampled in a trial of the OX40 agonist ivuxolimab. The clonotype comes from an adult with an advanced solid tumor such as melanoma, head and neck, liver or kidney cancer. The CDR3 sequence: CASTRQGNYGYTF. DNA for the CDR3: TGTGCCAGCACCAGACAGGGTAACTATGGCTACACCTTC.